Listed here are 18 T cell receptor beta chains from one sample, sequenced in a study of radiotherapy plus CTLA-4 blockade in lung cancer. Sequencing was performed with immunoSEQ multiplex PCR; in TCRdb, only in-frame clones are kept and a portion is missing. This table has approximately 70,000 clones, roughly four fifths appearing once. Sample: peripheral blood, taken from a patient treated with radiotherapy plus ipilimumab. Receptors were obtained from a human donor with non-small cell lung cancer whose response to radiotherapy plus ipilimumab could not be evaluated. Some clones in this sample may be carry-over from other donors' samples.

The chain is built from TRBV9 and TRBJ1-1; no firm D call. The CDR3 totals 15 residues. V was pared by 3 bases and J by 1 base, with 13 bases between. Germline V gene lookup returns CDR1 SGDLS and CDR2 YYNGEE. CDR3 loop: CASSAMRGSNTEAFF. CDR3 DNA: TGTGCCAGCAGCGCGATGAGAGGGTCGAACACTGAAGCTTTCTTT. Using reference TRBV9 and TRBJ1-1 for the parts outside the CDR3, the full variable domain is DSGVTQTPKHLITATGQRVTLRCSPRSGDLSVYWYQQSLDQGLQFLIQYYNGEERAKGNILERFSAQQFPDLHSELNLSSLELGDSALYFCASSAMRGSNTEAFFGQGTRLTVV.

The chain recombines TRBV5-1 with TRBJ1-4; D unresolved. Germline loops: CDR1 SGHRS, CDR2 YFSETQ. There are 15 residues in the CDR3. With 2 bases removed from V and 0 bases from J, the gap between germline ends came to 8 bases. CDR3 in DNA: TGCGCCAGCAGCTTCGTAGCTGCAACTAATGAAAAACTGTTTTTT. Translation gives CASSFVAATNEKLFF.

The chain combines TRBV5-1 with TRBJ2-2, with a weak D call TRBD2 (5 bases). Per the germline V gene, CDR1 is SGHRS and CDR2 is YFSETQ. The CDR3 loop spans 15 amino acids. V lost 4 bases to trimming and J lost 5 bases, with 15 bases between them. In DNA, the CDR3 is TGCGCCAGCAGCCCCGGGAATTCCGGGACCGGGGAGCTGTTTTTT. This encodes CASSPGNSGTGELFF.

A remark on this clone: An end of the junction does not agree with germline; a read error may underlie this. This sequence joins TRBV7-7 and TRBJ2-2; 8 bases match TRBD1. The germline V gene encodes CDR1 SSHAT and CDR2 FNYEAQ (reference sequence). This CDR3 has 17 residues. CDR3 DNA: TGTGCTAGCAGCTTAAATCCGACAGGGGCCTACACCGGGGAGCTGTTTTTT. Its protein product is CASSLNPTGAYTGELFF.

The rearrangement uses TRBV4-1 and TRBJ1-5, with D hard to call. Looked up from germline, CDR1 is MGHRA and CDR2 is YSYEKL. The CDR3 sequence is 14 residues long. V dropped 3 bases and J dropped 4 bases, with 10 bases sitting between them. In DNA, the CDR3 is TGCGCCAGCAGCCACGCGATCGGGAATCAGCCCCAGCATTTT. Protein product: CASSHAIGNQPQHF.

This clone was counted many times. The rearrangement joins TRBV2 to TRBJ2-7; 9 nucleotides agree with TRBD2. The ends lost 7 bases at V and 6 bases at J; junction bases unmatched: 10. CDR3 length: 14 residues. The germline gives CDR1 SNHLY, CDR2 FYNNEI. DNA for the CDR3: TGTGCCAGCATCCCGGGAGCGGGGGGCTTCGAGCAGTACTTC. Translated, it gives CASIPGAGGFEQYF.

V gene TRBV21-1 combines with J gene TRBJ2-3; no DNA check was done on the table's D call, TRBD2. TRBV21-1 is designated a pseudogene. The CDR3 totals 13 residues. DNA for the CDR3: TGTGCCAGCAGACTAGCGATCACAGATACGCAGTATTTT. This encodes CASRLAITDTQYF.

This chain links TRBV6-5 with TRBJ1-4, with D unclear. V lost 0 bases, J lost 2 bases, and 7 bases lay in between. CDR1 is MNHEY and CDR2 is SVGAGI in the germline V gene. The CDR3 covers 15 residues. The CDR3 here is CASSYSPVTNEKLFF. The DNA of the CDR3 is TGTGCCAGCAGTTACTCGCCGGTTACTAATGAAAAACTGTTTTTT.

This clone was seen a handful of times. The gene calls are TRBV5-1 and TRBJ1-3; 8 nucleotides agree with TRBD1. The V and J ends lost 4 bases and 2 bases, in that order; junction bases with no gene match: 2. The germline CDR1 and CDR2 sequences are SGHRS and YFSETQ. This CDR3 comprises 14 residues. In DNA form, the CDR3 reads TGCGCCAGCAGCCCAGGGGGCACTGGAAACACCATATATTTT. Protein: CASSPGGTGNTIYF. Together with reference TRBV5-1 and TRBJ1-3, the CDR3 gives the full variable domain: KAGVTQTPRYLIKTRGQQVTLSCSPISGHRSVSWYQQTPGQGLQFLFEYFSETQRNKGNFPGRFSGRQFSNSRSEMNVSTLELGDSALYLCASSPGGTGNTIYFGEGSWLTVV.

DNA for the CDR3: TGTGCCAGCAAAATTTCCCTCCCGGGGGACGACACCATATATTTT. It specifies CASKISLPGDDTIYF. The V and J genes are TRBV28 and TRBJ1-3, with D possibly TRBD1 on 5 matching bases. V was clipped by 7 bases and J by 8 bases, with 21 bases between them. CDR3 size: 15 residues. Germline V gene lookup returns CDR1 MDHEN and CDR2 SYDVKM.

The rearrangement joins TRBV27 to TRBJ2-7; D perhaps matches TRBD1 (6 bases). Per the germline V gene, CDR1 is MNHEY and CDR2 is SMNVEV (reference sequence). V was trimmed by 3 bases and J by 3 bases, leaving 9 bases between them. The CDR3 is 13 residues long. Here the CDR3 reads CASSFTRGYEQYF. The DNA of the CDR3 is TGTGCCAGCAGTTTTACCAGGGGCTACGAGCAGTACTTC.

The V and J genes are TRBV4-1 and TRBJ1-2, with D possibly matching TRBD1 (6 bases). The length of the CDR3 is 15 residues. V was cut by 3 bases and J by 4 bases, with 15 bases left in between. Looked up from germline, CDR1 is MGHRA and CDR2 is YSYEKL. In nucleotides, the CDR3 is TGCGCCAGCAGCCATGCTACAGGGCTGGGCTATGGCTACACCTTC. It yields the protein CASSHATGLGYGYTF.

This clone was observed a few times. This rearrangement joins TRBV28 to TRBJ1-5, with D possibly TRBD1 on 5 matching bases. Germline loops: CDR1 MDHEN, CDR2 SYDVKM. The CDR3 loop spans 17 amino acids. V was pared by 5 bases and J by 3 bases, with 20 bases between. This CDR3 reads CASSGGLRRGSNQPQHF. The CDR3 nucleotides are TGTGCCAGCAGTGGTGGCCTGCGGAGGGGCTCCAATCAGCCCCAGCATTTT.

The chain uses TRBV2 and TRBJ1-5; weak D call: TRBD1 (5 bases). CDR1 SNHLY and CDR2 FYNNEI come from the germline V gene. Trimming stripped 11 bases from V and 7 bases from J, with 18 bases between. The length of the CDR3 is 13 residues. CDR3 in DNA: TGTGCCGCGAGGGCGGGACTTGGACAGCCCCAGCATTTT. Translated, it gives CAARAGLGQPQHF.

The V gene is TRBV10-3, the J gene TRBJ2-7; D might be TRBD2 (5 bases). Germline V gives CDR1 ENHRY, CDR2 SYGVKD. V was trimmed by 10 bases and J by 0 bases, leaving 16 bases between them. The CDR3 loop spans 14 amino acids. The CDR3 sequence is CASLRGEGSYEQYF. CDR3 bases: TGTGCCAGCCTGCGAGGTGAGGGCTCCTACGAGCAGTACTTC.

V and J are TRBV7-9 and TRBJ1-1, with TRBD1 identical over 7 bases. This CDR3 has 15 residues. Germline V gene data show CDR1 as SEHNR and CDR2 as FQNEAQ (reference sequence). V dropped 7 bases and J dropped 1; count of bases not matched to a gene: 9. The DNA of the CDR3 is TGTGCCAGCACCTACACAGGGGCAGGGAACACTGAAGCTTTCTTT. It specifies CASTYTGAGNTEAFF.

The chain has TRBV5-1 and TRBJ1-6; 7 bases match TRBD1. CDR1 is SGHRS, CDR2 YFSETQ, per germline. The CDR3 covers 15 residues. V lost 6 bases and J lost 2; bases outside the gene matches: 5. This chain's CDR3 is CASNRDSTYNSPLHF. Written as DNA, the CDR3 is TGCGCCAGCAACCGGGACAGCACCTATAATTCACCCCTCCACTTT.

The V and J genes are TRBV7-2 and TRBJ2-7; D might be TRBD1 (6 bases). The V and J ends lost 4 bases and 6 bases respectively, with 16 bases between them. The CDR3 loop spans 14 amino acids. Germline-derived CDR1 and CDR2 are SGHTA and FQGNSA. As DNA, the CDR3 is TGTGCCAGCAGCTCCCCCCGCAGGGGATTCGAGCAGTACTTC. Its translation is CASSSPRRGFEQYF.